The 7 T cell receptor beta chains below all came from one sample that was sequenced in a study of T cell responses to AZD1222 COVID-19 vaccine. Measured with immunoSEQ multiplex PCR; TCRdb has only the in-frame clones, and not every one. The table has 100,000 to 150,000 clones, 85% to 90% seen once. Material: peripheral blood, obtained on day 0 of AZD1222 vaccination. Source of these receptors: an adult in good health.

The chain combines TRBV11-2 with TRBJ1-3; D unresolved. The CDR3 is 14 residues long. Germline assignment: CDR1 SGHAT and CDR2 FQNNGV. Trimming pared 1 base from V and 6 bases from J, leaving 10 bases between. The DNA of the CDR3 is TGTGCCAGCAGCTTAGTCGGAGCACAAAACACCATATATTTT. This encodes CASSLVGAQNTIYF.

The chain recombines TRBV9 with TRBJ2-7, with 9 positions matching TRBD2. Losses at the gene ends were 1 base for V and 2 bases for J; bases not matched to a gene: 4. Per the germline V gene, CDR1 is SGDLS and CDR2 is YYNGEE. The CDR3 loop spans 15 amino acids. The CDR3 region is CASSVFASGAYEQYF. CDR3 DNA: TGTGCCAGCAGCGTATTTGCTAGCGGGGCCTACGAGCAGTACTTC.

This clone was seen a single time. The chain recombines TRBV5-1 with TRBJ2-7; TRBD2 agrees at 12 bases. Germline-derived CDR1 and CDR2 are SGHRS and YFSETQ. The junction had 4 bases not matched to a gene; V was cut back by 4 bases and J by 2 bases. The CDR3 loop spans 15 amino acids. The CDR3 is CASSPTSGGTYEQYF. The CDR3 nucleotides are TGCGCCAGCAGCCCGACTAGCGGGGGTACCTACGAGCAGTACTTC.

This chain connects TRBV14 to TRBJ1-1; 10 bases agree with TRBD1. Germline V CDR1 and CDR2: SGHDN, FVKESK. The trim removed 4 bases at V and 4 bases at J, leaving 3 bases unmatched. The CDR3 totals 14 residues. The CDR3 DNA reads as TGTGCCAGCAGCCTGCGGACAGGGGGCACTGAAGCTTTCTTT. This encodes CASSLRTGGTEAFF.

This chain uses TRBV6-2 or TRBV6-3 with TRBJ1-2; D unclear. This CDR3 is built from 14 residues. Trimming took off 2 bases at V and 3 bases at J, with 10 bases between the two ends. CDR1 MNHEY and CDR2 SVGEGT come from the germline V gene. The DNA for the CDR3 is TGTGCCAGCAGTTACGCGAATTCATACTATGGCTACACCTTC. Its protein is CASSYANSYYGYTF.

The chain joins TRBV6-2 or TRBV6-3 to TRBJ1-2; 7 bases map to TRBD1. Germline V gene lookup returns CDR1 MNHEY and CDR2 SVGEGT. The CDR3 covers 16 residues. V shed 0 bases and J 6 bases; nucleotides not matched to a gene: 10. Here the CDR3 reads CASSYSNPTGKDGYTF. DNA for the CDR3: TGTGCCAGCAGTTACTCGAACCCGACAGGGAAGGATGGCTACACCTTC.

V and J are TRBV25-1 and TRBJ1-1, with D perhaps TRBD1 (5 bases). The CDR3 covers 15 residues. CDR1 is MGHDK and CDR2 is SYGVNS in the germline V gene. V was shortened by 6 bases and J by 7 bases, with 21 bases between the two germline ends. The CDR3: CASSRQGGRRDEAFF. The CDR3 region has the DNA TGTGCCAGCAGCCGGCAGGGCGGTCGGAGGGATGAAGCTTTCTTT.